The T cell receptor (beta chain) under discussion was sequenced for a study of blood T cell repertoires in COVID-19. On the study more broadly: Some COVID-19 samples were acute and others convalescent; all came from the United States, Italy and Spain. The analysed material was cDNA or gDNA that came from T cells, B-cell-depleted T cells, or PBMCs.

The CDR3 contains 14 residues. Trimming stripped 6 bases from V and 6 bases from J, with 20 bases between. Germline CDR1 reads SQVTM; CDR2 reads ANQGSEA. In the study's own analysis: Quantification of nucleated cells was approximated via reference gene primer amplification. TCRdb's table, derived via immunoSEQ multiplex PCR, lists solely in-frame clones and lacks some. D and trimming were read from the DNA, whereas the V and J calls and clone size are those reported in that table. The sample has fewer than 350,000 clones, 88% seen once; the top ten hold about 8.6%. The receptor comes from a man aged 18 to 29 with active or convalescent COVID-19. The sequenced material came from peripheral blood. The J gene is TRBJ1-2, the V gene TRBV29-1; D unresolved. The CDR3 DNA reads TGCAGCGTCCCCGGTGGCGGAGATGGAAATGGCTACACCTTC. This gives the protein CSVPGGGDGNGYTF.